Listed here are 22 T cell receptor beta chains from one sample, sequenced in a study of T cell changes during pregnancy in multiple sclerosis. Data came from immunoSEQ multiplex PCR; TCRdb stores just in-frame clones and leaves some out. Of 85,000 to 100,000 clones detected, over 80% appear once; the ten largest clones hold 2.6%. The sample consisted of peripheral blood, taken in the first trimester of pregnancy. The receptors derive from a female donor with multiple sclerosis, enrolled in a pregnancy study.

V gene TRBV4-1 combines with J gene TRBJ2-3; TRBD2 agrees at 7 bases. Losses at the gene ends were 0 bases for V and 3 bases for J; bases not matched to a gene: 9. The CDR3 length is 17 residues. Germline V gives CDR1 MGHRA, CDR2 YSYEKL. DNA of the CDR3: TGCGCCAGCAGCCAAGATAGAGGCGGGAGAGGGACAGATACGCAGTATTTT. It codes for CASSQDRGGRGTDTQYF.

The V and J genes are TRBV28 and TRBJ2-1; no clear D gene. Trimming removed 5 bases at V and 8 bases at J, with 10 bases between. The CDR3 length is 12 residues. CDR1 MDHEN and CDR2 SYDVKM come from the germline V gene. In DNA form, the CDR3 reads TGTGCCAGCAGTGACGGGTATTATGAGCAGTTCTTC. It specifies CASSDGYYEQFF.

For the CDR3, the DNA is TGTGCCAGCACAGGCGCGGGCTGGCAGCCCCAGCATTTT. Amino acids: CASTGAGWQPQHF. This chain joins TRBV28 and TRBJ1-5; D unclear. In germline, CDR1 is MDHEN, CDR2 SYDVKM. V was pared by 7 bases and J by 7 bases, with 14 bases between. The CDR3 is 13 residues long. The full variable domain, with the rest looked up from reference TRBV28 and TRBJ1-5, is DVKVTQSSRYLVKRTGEKVFLECVQDMDHENMFWYRQDPGLGLRLIYFSYDVKMKEKGDIPEGYSVSREKKERFSLILESASTNQTSMYLCASTGAGWQPQHFGDGTRLSIL.

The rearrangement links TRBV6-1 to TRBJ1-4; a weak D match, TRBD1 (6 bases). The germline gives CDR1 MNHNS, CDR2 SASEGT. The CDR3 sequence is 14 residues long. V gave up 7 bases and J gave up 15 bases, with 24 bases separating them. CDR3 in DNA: TGTGCCAGCATAGAGGACAGCTTAATAAAGGGGGTGTTTTTT. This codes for CASIEDSLIKGVFF.

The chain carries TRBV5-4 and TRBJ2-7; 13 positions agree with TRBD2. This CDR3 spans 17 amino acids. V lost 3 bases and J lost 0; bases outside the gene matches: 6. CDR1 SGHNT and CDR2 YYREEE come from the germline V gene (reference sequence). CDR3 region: CASSSGTSGKSSYEQYF. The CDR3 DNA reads TGTGCCAGCAGCTCGGGGACTAGCGGGAAGAGCTCCTACGAGCAGTACTTC.

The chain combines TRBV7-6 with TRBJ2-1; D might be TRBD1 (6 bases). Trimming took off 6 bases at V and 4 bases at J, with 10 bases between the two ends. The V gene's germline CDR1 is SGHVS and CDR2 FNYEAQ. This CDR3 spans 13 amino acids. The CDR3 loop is CASRADRYNEQFF. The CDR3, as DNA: TGTGCCAGCAGGGCGGACAGATACAATGAGCAGTTCTTC.

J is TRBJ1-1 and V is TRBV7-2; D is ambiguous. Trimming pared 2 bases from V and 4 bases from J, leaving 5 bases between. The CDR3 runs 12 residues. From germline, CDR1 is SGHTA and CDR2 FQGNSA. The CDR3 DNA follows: TGTGCCAGCAGCTTAACGGGCACTGAAGCTTTCTTT. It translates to CASSLTGTEAFF.

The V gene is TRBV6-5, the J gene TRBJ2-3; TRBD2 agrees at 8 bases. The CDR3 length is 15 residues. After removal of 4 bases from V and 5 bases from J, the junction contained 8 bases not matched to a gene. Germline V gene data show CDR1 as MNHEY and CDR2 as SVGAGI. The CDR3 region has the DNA TGTGCCAGCAGTTTCCGCCAGACTAGCGTAGATACGCAGTATTTT. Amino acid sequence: CASSFRQTSVDTQYF.

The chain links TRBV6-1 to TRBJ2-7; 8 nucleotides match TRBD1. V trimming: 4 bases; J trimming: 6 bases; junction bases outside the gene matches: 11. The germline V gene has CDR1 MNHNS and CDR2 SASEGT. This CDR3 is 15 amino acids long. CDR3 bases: TGTGCCAGCAGTGCGACAGGGGCCGCCCTCCTCGAGCAGTACTTC. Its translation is CASSATGAALLEQYF.

CDR3 region: CASSHVLAGGETDTQYF. The CDR3 bases are TGCGCCAGCAGCCATGTTCTAGCGGGAGGAGAGACAGATACGCAGTATTTT. The chain couples TRBV4-3 to TRBJ2-3, with TRBD2 identical over 11 bases. The V gene end was trimmed by 3 bases and the J gene end by 3 bases; junction bases not matched to a gene: 8. The CDR3 is 17 amino acids. Germline lookup yields CDR1 LGHNA and CDR2 YSLEER.

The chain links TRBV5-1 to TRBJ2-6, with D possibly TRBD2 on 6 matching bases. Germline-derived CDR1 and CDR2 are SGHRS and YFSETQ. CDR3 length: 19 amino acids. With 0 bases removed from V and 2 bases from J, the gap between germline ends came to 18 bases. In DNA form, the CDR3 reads TGCGCCAGCAGCTTGGGGCCCCCCGGGAGAGGGACTGGGGCCAACGTCCTGACTTTC. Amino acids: CASSLGPPGRGTGANVLTF. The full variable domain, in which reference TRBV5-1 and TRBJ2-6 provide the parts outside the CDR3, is KAGVTQTPRYLIKTRGQQVTLSCSPISGHRSVSWYQQTPGQGLQFLFEYFSETQRNKGNFPGRFSGRQFSNSRSEMNVSTLELGDSALYLCASSLGPPGRGTGANVLTFGAGSRLTVL.

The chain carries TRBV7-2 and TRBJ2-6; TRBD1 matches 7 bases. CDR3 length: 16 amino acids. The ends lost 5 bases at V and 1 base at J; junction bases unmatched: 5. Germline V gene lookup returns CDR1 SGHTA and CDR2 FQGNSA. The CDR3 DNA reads TGTGCCAGCAGCAGGGGGCCTCCTTCTGGGGCCAACGTCCTGACTTTC. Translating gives CASSRGPPSGANVLTF.

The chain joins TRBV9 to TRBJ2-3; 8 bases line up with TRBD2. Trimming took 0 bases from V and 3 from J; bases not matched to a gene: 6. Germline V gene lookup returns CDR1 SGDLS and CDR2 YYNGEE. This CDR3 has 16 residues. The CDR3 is CASSVDTGGPTDTQYF. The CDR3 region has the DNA TGTGCCAGCAGCGTAGATACGGGAGGGCCGACAGATACGCAGTATTTT.

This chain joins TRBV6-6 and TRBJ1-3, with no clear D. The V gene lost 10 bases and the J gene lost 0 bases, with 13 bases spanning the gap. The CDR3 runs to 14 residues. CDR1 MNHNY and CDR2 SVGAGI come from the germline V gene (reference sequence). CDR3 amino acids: CATAIRGSGNTIYF. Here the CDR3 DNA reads TGTGCCACCGCTATCCGCGGCTCTGGAAACACCATATATTTT.

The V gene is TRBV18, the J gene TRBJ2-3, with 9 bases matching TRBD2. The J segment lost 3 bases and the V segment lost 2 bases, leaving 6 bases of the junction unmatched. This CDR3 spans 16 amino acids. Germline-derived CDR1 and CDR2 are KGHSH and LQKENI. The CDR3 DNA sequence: TGTGCCAGCTCACCAGCGGGACTAGCCACGACAGATACGCAGTATTTT. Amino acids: CASSPAGLATTDTQYF. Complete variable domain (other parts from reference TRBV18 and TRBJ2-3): NAGVMQNPRHLVRRRGQEARLRCSPMKGHSHVYWYRQLPEEGLKFMVYLQKENIIDESGMPKERFSAEFPKEGPSILRIQQVVRGDSAAYFCASSPAGLATTDTQYFGPGTRLTVL.

The CDR3 DNA is TGTGCCAGCAGACTCGGGGAAGGGGGTAACTATGGCTACACCTTC. Its protein product is CASRLGEGGNYGYTF. The chain recombines TRBV27 with TRBJ1-2; D perhaps matches TRBD1 (6 bases). Germline V CDR1 and CDR2: MNHEY, SMNVEV (reference sequence). Trimming left V 6 bases short and J 1 base short, with 15 bases between. This CDR3 is built from 15 residues.

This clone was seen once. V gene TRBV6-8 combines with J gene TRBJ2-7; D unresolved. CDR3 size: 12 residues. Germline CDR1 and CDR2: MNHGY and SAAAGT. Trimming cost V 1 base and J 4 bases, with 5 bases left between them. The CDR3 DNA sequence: TGTGCCAGCAGTTACTTCCATTACGAGCAGTACTTC. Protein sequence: CASSYFHYEQYF.

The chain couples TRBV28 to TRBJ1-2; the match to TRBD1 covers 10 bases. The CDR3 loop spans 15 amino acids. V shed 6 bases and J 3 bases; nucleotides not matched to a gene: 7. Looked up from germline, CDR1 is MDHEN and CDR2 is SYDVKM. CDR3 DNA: TGTGCCAGCAGCCTCGGTGACAGGGGGCACTATGGCTACACCTTC. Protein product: CASSLGDRGHYGYTF.

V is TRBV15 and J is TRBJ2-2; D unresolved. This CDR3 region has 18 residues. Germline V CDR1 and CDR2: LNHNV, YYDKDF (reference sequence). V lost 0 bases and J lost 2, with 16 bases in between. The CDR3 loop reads CATSRDQNEFYNTGELFF. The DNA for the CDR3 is TGTGCCACCAGCAGAGATCAAAATGAATTCTATAACACCGGGGAGCTGTTTTTT. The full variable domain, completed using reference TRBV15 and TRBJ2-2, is DAMVIQNPRYQVTQFGKPVTLSCSQTLNHNVMYWYQQKSSQAPKLLFHYYDKDFNNEADTPDNFQSRRPNTSFCFLDIRSPGLGDTAMYLCATSRDQNEFYNTGELFFGEGSRLTVL.

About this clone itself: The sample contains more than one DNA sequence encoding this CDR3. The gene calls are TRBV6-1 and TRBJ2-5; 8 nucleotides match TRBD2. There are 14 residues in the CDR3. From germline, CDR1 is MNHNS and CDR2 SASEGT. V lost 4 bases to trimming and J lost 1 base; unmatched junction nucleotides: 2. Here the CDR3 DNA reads TGTGCCAGCAGTGGGGGACTAGTCCAAGAGACCCAGTACTTC. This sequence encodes CASSGGLVQETQYF.

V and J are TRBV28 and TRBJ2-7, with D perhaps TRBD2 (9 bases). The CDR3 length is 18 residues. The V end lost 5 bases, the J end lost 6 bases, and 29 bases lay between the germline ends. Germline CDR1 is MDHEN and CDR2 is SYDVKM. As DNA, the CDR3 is TGTGCCAGCAGTCGCCGGACAGGGTCGATTAGCGGGAGCAGCGAGCAGTACTTC. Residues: CASSRRTGSISGSSEQYF.

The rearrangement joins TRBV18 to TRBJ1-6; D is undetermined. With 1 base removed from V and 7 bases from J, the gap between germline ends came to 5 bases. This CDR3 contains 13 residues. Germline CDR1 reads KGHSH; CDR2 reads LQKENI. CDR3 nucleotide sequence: TGTGCCAGCTCACCACTGAGGAATTCACCCCTCCACTTT. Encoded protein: CASSPLRNSPLHF.